This is a list of T cell receptor beta chains from one sample in a study of cytotoxic CD8 clonotypes in ibrutinib-treated CLL. Some clones are missing from TCRdb's copy, which holds only in-frame ones; the method was immunoSEQ multiplex PCR. Of 150,000 to 200,000 clones listed, about 88% are singletons. Specimen: PBMCs, collected at disease progression, from a patient treated with ibrutinib. The source of these receptors is a human donor with chronic lymphocytic leukemia. Each CDR3 is given with its conserved first and last residue. D genes are given only for firm matches.

d_call	v_call	j_call	cdr3_nt	cdr3_aa
TRBD1	TRBV4-3	TRBJ1-4	TGCGCCAGCAGCCAAGACGGACAGGAATACAATGAAAAACTGTTTTTT	CASSQDGQEYNEKLFF
.	TRBV15	TRBJ1-2	TGTGCCACCAGCAAGTTATCTAACTATGGCTACACCTTC	CATSKLSNYGYTF
.	TRBV12-5	TRBJ2-2	TGTGCTAGTGGTTTGCTAGCGCCCAGCGGGGAGCTGTTTTTT	CASGLLAPSGELFF
.	TRBV19	TRBJ1-2	TGTGCCAGCCTGGGACGGAACACTAACAACTATGGCTACACCTTC	CASLGRNTNNYGYTF
TRBD1	TRBV18	TRBJ2-7	TGTGCCAGCTCACCAGGGACACCGGGACAGGGAGCCTACGAGCAGTACTTC	CASSPGTPGQGAYEQYF
TRBD1	TRBV18	TRBJ1-2	TGTGCCAGCTCACCCCGGGACAGGGATGCAACTAATGGCTACACCTTC	CASSPRDRDATNGYTF
TRBD1	TRBV19	TRBJ2-1	TGTGCCAGTAGTTTCCCGGGACAGGACAATGAGCAGTTCTTC	CASSFPGQDNEQFF
.	TRBV7-3	TRBJ1-1	TGTGCCAGCAGCTTATCCGGGAGGAACACTGAAGCTTTCTTT	CASSLSGRNTEAFF
TRBD1	TRBV27	TRBJ2-7	TGTGCCAGCAGTTTTAAGGGGACAGGGGACCCCTACGAGCAGTACTTC	CASSFKGTGDPYEQYF
.	TRBV10-2	TRBJ1-4	TGCGCCAGCAGTGACCGAGGGACGGCTAATGAAAAACTGTTTTTT	CASSDRGTANEKLFF
.	TRBV9	TRBJ1-4	TGTGCCAGCAGCGTAGACTTGGGGACTAATGAAAAACTGTTTTTT	CASSVDLGTNEKLFF
TRBD1	TRBV5-1	TRBJ2-2	TGCGCCAGCAGCTCCCGACAGGGTGGCACCGGGGAGCTGTTTTTT	CASSSRQGGTGELFF
.	TRBV6-1	TRBJ1-1	TGTGCCAGCAGACCCACAGGGCGCGACACTGAAGCTTTCTTT	CASRPTGRDTEAFF
.	TRBV5-1	TRBJ2-7	TGCGCCAGCAGCTTGTTATCGGGGGCCTACGAGCAGTACTTC	CASSLLSGAYEQYF
TRBD1	TRBV7-6	TRBJ2-7	TGTGCCAGCAGCTCTGGTCGGGGACAGGAGCAGTACTTC	CASSSGRGQEQYF
TRBD1	TRBV7-9	TRBJ1-3	TGTGCCAGCAGCTCGGTACAGGGGTTAGGAAACACCATATATTTT	CASSSVQGLGNTIYF
.	TRBV29-1	TRBJ1-5	TGCAGCGTCAGAGTAGGGGTGGAGAGCAATCAGCCCCAGCATTTT	CSVRVGVESNQPQHF
TRBD1	TRBV5-1	TRBJ1-5	TGCGCCAGCAGCTTTTCCGGACAGGTCAATCAGCCCCAGCATTTT	CASSFSGQVNQPQHF
.	TRBV28	TRBJ1-3	TGTGCCAGCAGTTTCTGGCTTGCAAACACCATATATTTT	CASSFWLANTIYF
TRBD1	TRBV7-3	TRBJ2-5	TGTGCCAGCAGCTTAGACGGGACAGGGGGCCAAGAGACCCAGTACTTC	CASSLDGTGGQETQYF
TRBD1	TRBV29-1	TRBJ2-7	TGCAGCGTTGATTCGACAGGGGGTTTCGAGCAGTACTTC	CSVDSTGGFEQYF
.	TRBV6-5	TRBJ2-7	TGTGCCAGCGTCCAAACAGGGACCTACGAGCAGTACTTC	CASVQTGTYEQYF